Below, 15 T cell receptor beta chains from the same sample are listed, as sequenced in a study of T-cell reconstitution after alpha-beta-depleted transplantation in children. The TCRbeta library incorporated unique molecular identifiers. TCRdb ran MiXCR on the PCR reads and lists one entry per CDR3 protein. The sample contains 200,000 to 250,000 distinct CDR3 sequences, approximately 10% of which appear only once. Sample: PBMCs, taken before TCRalphabeta/CD19-depleted stem cell transplant. The receptors here all came from a child younger than two with acute myeloid leukemia, due to receive a stem cell transplant.

This clonotype was counted a few times. The chain recombines TRBV20-1 with TRBJ1-1, with 7 nucleotides matching TRBD1. CDR1 and CDR2 from the germline V gene are DFQATT and SNEGSKA (reference sequence). V shed 2 bases, J shed 3 bases, and the junction held 3 bases outside the gene matches. The CDR3 runs to 13 residues. CDR3 amino acids: CSARTGVYTEAFF. CDR3 coding DNA: TGCAGTGCTAGAACAGGGGTATACACTGAAGCTTTCTTT.

This clonotype was recorded many times. The chain combines TRBV4-2 with TRBJ2-1, with 14 bases matching TRBD2. V was clipped by 4 bases and J by 2 bases; unmatched bases: 4. Germline V gene sequence: CDR1 LGHNA, CDR2 YNFKEQ. The CDR3 has 17 amino acids. This chain's CDR3 is CASSPGLAGVTYNEQFF. CDR3 nucleotides: TGTGCCAGCAGCCCGGGACTAGCGGGAGTGACCTACAATGAGCAGTTCTTC.

This clonotype was seen more than once but under ten times. This chain links TRBV7-9 with TRBJ2-1, with D possibly being TRBD1 or TRBD2 (7 bases each). This CDR3 has 11 amino acids. The V end lost 5 bases, the J end lost 10 bases, and 9 bases lay between the germline ends. Germline lookup yields CDR1 SEHNR and CDR2 FQNEAQ (reference sequence). The CDR3 sequence is CASSQGGEQFF. The CDR3 DNA follows: TGTGCCAGCAGCCAGGGGGGGGAGCAGTTCTTC.

This clonotype was recorded at least ten times. The V and J genes are TRBV12-3 or TRBV12-4 and TRBJ1-3; D unresolved. The CDR3 totals 13 residues. V dropped 4 bases and J dropped 4 bases, with 8 bases sitting between them. The CDR3 DNA is TGTGCCAGCAGTTCTTGGTTGGGAAACACCATATATTTT. Its translation: CASSSWLGNTIYF.

This clonotype showed up many times. V usage is TRBV14 and J usage is TRBJ1-2, with 9 bases aligning to TRBD1. The CDR3 runs 18 residues. Germline trimming cut 0 bases from V and 4 bases from J; bases unmatched to any gene: 12. Per germline, CDR1 SGHDN and CDR2 FVKESK. The CDR3 DNA reads as TGTGCCAGCAGCCAAGATATGGATCCGACAGGGGGAAGCTATGGCTACACCTTC. This codes for CASSQDMDPTGGSYGYTF.

This clonotype was found many times. V and J are TRBV20-1 and TRBJ2-5, with 9 bases that match TRBD2. Germline loops: CDR1 DFQATT, CDR2 SNEGSKA (reference sequence). The V and J ends lost 0 bases and 4 bases, in that order; junction bases with no gene match: 6. The CDR3 runs to 15 residues. The CDR3 sequence is CSARDAGGRGETQYF. The CDR3 coding sequence is TGCAGTGCTAGAGATGCTGGCGGGAGGGGAGAGACCCAGTACTTC.

This clonotype was detected many times. V gene TRBV7-9 combines with J gene TRBJ1-5, with D perhaps matching TRBD1 (6 bases). CDR3 length: 15 residues. V lost 3 bases and J lost 4, with 13 bases in between. Germline values: CDR1 SEHNR, CDR2 FQNEAQ (reference sequence). This CDR3 reads CASSFGWRGNQPQHF. The CDR3 DNA is TGTGCCAGCAGCTTCGGGTGGAGGGGGAATCAGCCCCAGCATTTT.

Worth noting for this clonotype: A much larger clone sits a single nucleotide away, making a read error possible. V and J are TRBV7-9 and TRBJ2-1; 7 bases fit TRBD1. The CDR3 consists of 16 residues. V lost 5 bases and J lost 0; bases outside the gene matches: 7. In germline, CDR1 is SEHNR, CDR2 FQNEAQ (reference sequence). CDR3 DNA sequence: TGTGCCAGCAGCCCCATGGGACAGATCTCCTACAATGAGCAGTTCTTC. As protein: CASSPMGQISYNEQFF. The whole variable domain, filled in from reference TRBV7-9 and TRBJ2-1, reads DTGVSQNPRHKITKRGQNVTFRCDPISEHNRLYWYRQTLGQGPEFLTYFQNEAQLEKSRLLSDRFSAERPKGSFSTLEIQRTEQGDSAMYLCASSPMGQISYNEQFFGPGTRLTVL.

This clonotype was counted at least ten times. This CDR3 is CASSFTTNEKLFF. DNA for the CDR3: TGTGCCAGCAGTTTCACAACTAATGAAAAACTGTTTTTT. This chain links TRBV12-3 or TRBV12-4 with TRBJ1-4; D call uncertain. The CDR3 sequence is 13 residues long. The V end was cut by 3 bases, the J end by 0 bases, with 2 bases between.

This clonotype was counted ten times or more. The J gene is TRBJ2-3, the V gene TRBV7-9; possibly TRBD1 for D (5 bases). Germline CDR1 and CDR2: SEHNR and FQNEAQ (reference sequence). The CDR3 runs to 15 residues. V was cut by 6 bases and J by 0 bases, with 13 bases left in between. In DNA, the CDR3 is TGTGCCAGCAGACGGACATCGGCTAGCACAGATACGCAGTATTTT. Protein product: CASRRTSASTDTQYF.

With regard to this clonotype: A much larger clone differs by one base, so this may be a read error. The chain uses TRBV4-1 and TRBJ1-5; the D is unclear. The CDR3 covers 12 residues. Germline CDR1 MGHRA, CDR2 YSYEKL. CDR3 in amino acids: CASGQGREPQHF. The CDR3 nucleotides read TGCGCCAGCGGCCAAGGAAGAGAGCCCCAGCATTTT.

This clonotype was recorded at least ten times. This sequence joins TRBV20-1 and TRBJ2-7; 8 positions match TRBD2. The germline CDR1 and CDR2 sequences are DFQATT and SNEGSKA (reference sequence). The CDR3 is 12 residues long. V gave up 3 bases and J gave up 7 bases; unmatched junction bases: 5. CDR3 DNA: TGCAGTGCTAGCGGGAGGGCCCAGGAGCAGTACTTC. Protein: CSASGRAQEQYF.

This clonotype was counted ten times or more. The J gene is TRBJ1-5, the V gene TRBV5-5; D is perhaps TRBD1 (5 bases). V shed 3 bases and J shed 11 bases, with 15 bases lying between them. The CDR3 has 13 residues. CDR1 and CDR2 (germline): SGHKS, YYEKEE (reference sequence). Here the CDR3 reads CASSWGVLGTQHF. The CDR3, as DNA: TGTGCCAGCAGCTGGGGGGTCCTTGGGACCCAGCATTTT.

This clonotype was found many times. This chain uses TRBV12-3 or TRBV12-4 with TRBJ2-2; TRBD1 might be the D (5 bases). The CDR3 has 13 amino acids. The V and J ends lost 2 bases and 7 bases respectively, with 8 bases between them. The CDR3 region has the DNA TGTGCCAGCAGTTTAAGGGGTATCGGGGAGCTGTTTTTT. Translation gives CASSLRGIGELFF.

This clonotype appeared many times. CDR3 in DNA: TGTGCCAGCAGCATACAAGTCACTGAAGCTTTCTTT. As protein: CASSIQVTEAFF. The chain uses TRBV7-9 and TRBJ1-1; D call uncertain. The CDR3 totals 12 residues. Trimming cost V 5 bases and J 4 bases, with 8 bases left between them. Germline V gene data show CDR1 as SEHNR and CDR2 as FQNEAQ (reference sequence).